These 5 T cell receptor beta chains share one sample of origin, sequenced in a study of shared clonotypes between healthy human individuals. Profiled with immunoSEQ multiplex PCR; TCRdb holds only in-frame clones, not every one. Of about 1.5 million clones listed, about 96% are singletons. The sample consisted of naive CD4+ T cells sorted from blood. Subset indicated: CD45RA+ positively selected. Source of these receptors: a man between 25 and 39 years old in good health.

V and J are TRBV9 and TRBJ2-7, with D perhaps TRBD1 (7 bases). The CDR3 length is 17 residues. The ends were cut back, 0 bases at V and 2 bases at J, with 18 bases in the middle. CDR1 and CDR2 from the germline V gene are SGDLS and YYNGEE. CDR3 amino acids: CASSVGIGGTDTYEQYF. DNA for the CDR3: TGTGCCAGCAGCGTAGGTATTGGGGGGACAGATACCTACGAGCAGTACTTC.

The chain links TRBV18 to TRBJ1-5; maybe TRBD1 (6 bases). V shed 2 bases and J shed 7 bases, with 18 bases lying between them. Looked up from germline, CDR1 is KGHSH and CDR2 is LQKENI. This CDR3 comprises 16 residues. CDR3 in amino acids: CASSPFQGMRDQPQHF. The DNA of the CDR3 is TGTGCCAGCTCACCATTTCAGGGGATGAGGGACCAGCCCCAGCATTTT.

The chain links TRBV6-5 to TRBJ1-3; D remains unclear. This CDR3 spans 13 amino acids. Germline-derived CDR1 and CDR2 are MNHEY and SVGAGI. Between the trimmed V and J ends, which lost 4 bases and 8 bases, there was a span of 12 bases. Written as DNA, the CDR3 is TGTGCCAGCAGTTTGGACGGAATGCACACCATATATTTT. Translating it yields CASSLDGMHTIYF.

The chain combines TRBV19 with TRBJ2-1; 11 nucleotides align to TRBD2. This CDR3 is built from 15 residues. The germline gives CDR1 LNHDA, CDR2 SQIVND (reference sequence). J gave up 4 bases and V 4 bases, and 3 bases lay outside the gene matches. CDR3 residues: CASSTGTSGYNEQFF. The CDR3 DNA is TGTGCCAGTAGTACCGGGACTAGCGGTTACAATGAGCAGTTCTTC. Full variable domain (missing parts from reference TRBV19 and TRBJ2-1): DGGITQSPKYLFRKEGQNVTLSCEQNLNHDAMYWYRQDPGQGLRLIYYSQIVNDFQKGDIAEGYSVSREKKESFPLTVTSAQKNPTAFYLCASSTGTSGYNEQFFGPGTRLTVL.

This chain uses TRBV5-4 with TRBJ2-7; TRBD2 agrees at 14 bases. Germline values: CDR1 SGHNT, CDR2 YYREEE (reference sequence). The CDR3 spans 15 residues. Unmatched junction bases numbered 1, after V lost 0 bases and J lost 5 bases. Here the CDR3 DNA reads TGTGCCAGCAGCTTGGGACTAGCGGGAGGGGACGAGCAGTACTTC. Its protein is CASSLGLAGGDEQYF.